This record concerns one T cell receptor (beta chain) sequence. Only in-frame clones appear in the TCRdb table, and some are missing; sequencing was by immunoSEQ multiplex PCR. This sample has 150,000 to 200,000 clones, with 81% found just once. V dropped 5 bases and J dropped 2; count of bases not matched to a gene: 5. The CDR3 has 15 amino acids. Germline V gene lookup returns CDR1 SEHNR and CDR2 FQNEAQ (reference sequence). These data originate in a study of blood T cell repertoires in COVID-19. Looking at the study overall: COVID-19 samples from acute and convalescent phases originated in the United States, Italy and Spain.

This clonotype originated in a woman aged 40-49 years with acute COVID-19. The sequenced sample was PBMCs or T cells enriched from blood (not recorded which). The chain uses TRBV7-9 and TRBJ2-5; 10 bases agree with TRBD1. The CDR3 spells CASSAGTGDQETQYF. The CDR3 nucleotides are TGTGCCAGCAGCGCCGGGACAGGGGATCAAGAGACCCAGTACTTC.